A single sample is the source of the 23 T cell receptor beta chains below, sequenced in a study of CD8 T cells in Susac syndrome. Random hexamers were used to reverse transcribe about 0.5 to 1 ug of RNA. TCRdb re-analysed the immunoSEQ multiplex PCR reads in MiXCR, keeping a single row per CDR3 protein. The data hold about 180,000 distinct CDR3 sequences, with 85% to 95% observed a single time. Sample: CD8+ T cells from PBMCs. The receptors derive from a human donor with multiple sclerosis.

This chain uses TRBV2 with TRBJ2-2, with TRBD2 identical over 10 bases. Germline CDR1 is SNHLY and CDR2 is FYNNEI. The CDR3 length is 17 residues. V shed 2 bases, J shed 0 bases, and the junction held 3 bases outside the gene matches. The chain's CDR3 is CASSETLAGANTGELFF. The CDR3 bases are TGTGCCAGCAGTGAAACCCTAGCGGGAGCGAACACCGGGGAGCTGTTTTTT.

The chain employs TRBV19 and TRBJ2-5; no clear D gene. Germline V gene lookup returns CDR1 LNHDA and CDR2 SQIVND (reference sequence). With 0 bases removed from V and 4 bases from J, the gap between germline ends came to 12 bases. This CDR3 is 15 amino acids long. CDR3 residues: CASSIDLEDGETQYF. CDR3 nucleotides: TGTGCCAGTAGTATAGATCTTGAGGACGGAGAGACCCAGTACTTC.

The chain has TRBV9 and TRBJ1-1; D is possibly TRBD1 (5 bases). CDR1 is SGDLS, CDR2 YYNGEE, per germline. This CDR3 is 12 amino acids long. V lost 6 bases and J lost 3, with 9 bases in between. The CDR3 sequence is CASMGGDTEAFF. The CDR3 DNA reads TGTGCCAGCATGGGAGGGGACACTGAAGCTTTCTTT.

The rearrangement links TRBV27 to TRBJ1-2; 9 nucleotides align to TRBD1. The CDR3 runs to 15 residues. The germline V gene has CDR1 MNHEY and CDR2 SMNVEV (reference sequence). Unmatched junction bases numbered 9, after V lost 3 bases and J lost 7 bases. The CDR3 here is CASSLAPGQGVGYTF. The CDR3 DNA reads as TGTGCCAGCAGTTTGGCACCGGGACAGGGAGTTGGCTACACCTTC.

The gene calls are TRBV29-1 and TRBJ1-2, with no clear D. V was trimmed by 4 bases and J by 7 bases, leaving 16 bases between them. Per the germline V gene, CDR1 is SQVTM and CDR2 is ANQGSEA. The CDR3 loop spans 13 amino acids. The CDR3: CSVVNSQGSGYTF. The CDR3 coding sequence is TGCAGCGTTGTTAACTCTCAAGGAAGTGGCTACACCTTC.

The rearrangement links TRBV5-1 to TRBJ2-7, with a possible D match to TRBD2 (5 bases). The CDR3 loop spans 13 amino acids. The V gene lost 5 bases and the J gene lost 2 bases, with 11 bases spanning the gap. Germline CDR1 and CDR2: SGHRS and YFSETQ. The DNA for the CDR3 is TGCGCCAGCAGTATGGAGGAGACCTACGAGCAGTACTTC. Translating gives CASSMEETYEQYF.

The chain joins TRBV27 to TRBJ1-2; 11 bases are a match to TRBD1. Germline assignment: CDR1 MNHEY and CDR2 SMNVEV (reference sequence). After removal of 5 bases from V and 5 bases from J, the junction contained 7 bases not matched to a gene. The CDR3 consists of 15 residues. As DNA, the CDR3 is TGTGCCAGCAGTGACACGGGACAGGGGGTTTATGGCTACACCTTC. Its translation: CASSDTGQGVYGYTF.

The chain links TRBV29-1 to TRBJ2-1, with D hard to call. Between the trimmed V and J ends, which lost 5 bases and 0 bases, there was a span of 11 bases. Germline V lookup: CDR1 SQVTM, CDR2 ANQGSEA. The CDR3 covers 14 residues. The chain's CDR3 is CSVFADSSYNEQFF. The CDR3 nucleotides read TGCAGCGTTTTTGCGGATAGCTCCTACAATGAGCAGTTCTTC.

The chain carries TRBV12-5 and TRBJ2-7; D call uncertain. V was trimmed by 5 bases and J by 3 bases, leaving 5 bases between them. The CDR3 runs 11 residues. Looked up from germline, CDR1 is LGHNT and CDR2 is FRNRAP. CDR3 amino acids: CASGDFYEQYF. In nucleotides, the CDR3 is TGTGCTAGTGGTGACTTCTACGAGCAGTACTTC.

This chain joins TRBV5-5 and TRBJ1-1; D not resolved. This CDR3 region has 14 residues. The germline CDR1 and CDR2 sequences are SGHKS and YYEKEE (reference sequence). V lost 2 bases and J lost 3, with 11 bases in between. CDR3 DNA sequence: TGTGCCAGCAGCTTCGGGGTTGAGTACACTGAAGCTTTCTTT. Translation gives CASSFGVEYTEAFF.

CDR3 loop: CSVEDPGYTF. In DNA, the CDR3 is TGCAGCGTTGAAGACCCGGGCTACACCTTC. The rearrangement uses TRBV29-1 and TRBJ1-2; D gene ambiguous. Germline-derived CDR1 and CDR2 are SQVTM and ANQGSEA. This CDR3 has 10 residues. Trimming removed 0 bases at V and 8 bases at J, with 4 bases between. Using reference TRBV29-1 and TRBJ1-2 for the parts outside the CDR3, the full variable domain is SAVISQKPSRDICQRGTSLTIQCQVDSQVTMMFWYRQQPGQSLTLIATANQGSEATYESGFVIDKFPISRPNLTFSTLTVSNMSPEDSSIYLCSVEDPGYTFGSGTRLTVV.

The chain combines TRBV7-9 with TRBJ1-1, with D uncertain. The CDR3 length is 14 residues. V lost 0 bases, J lost 0 bases, and 5 bases lay in between. Germline loops: CDR1 SEHNR, CDR2 FQNEAQ (reference sequence). CDR3 sequence (DNA): TGTGCCAGCAGCTTAGCACCTCTGAACACTGAAGCTTTCTTT. It translates to CASSLAPLNTEAFF.

V usage is TRBV27 and J usage is TRBJ2-1; 7 bases align to TRBD2. The CDR3 is 12 amino acids. With 6 bases clipped from V and 12 bases from J, the junction kept 8 bases outside the gene matches. Germline V lookup: CDR1 MNHEY, CDR2 SMNVEV (reference sequence). CDR3 loop: CASSHTSVGQFF. The CDR3 DNA follows: TGTGCCAGCAGCCACACTAGCGTAGGGCAGTTCTTC.

The chain has TRBV10-2 and TRBJ1-1, with D unclear. The V end lost 4 bases, the J end lost 8 bases, and 8 bases lay between the germline ends. This CDR3 region has 11 residues. Germline CDR1 WSHSY, CDR2 SAAADI. The DNA of the CDR3 is TGCGCCAGCAGTGGTGGCGGGGAAGCTTTCTTT. Translated, it gives CASSGGGEAFF.

This clonotype occurred once. V and J are TRBV9 and TRBJ2-7; D might be TRBD2 (6 bases). Germline CDR1 is SGDLS and CDR2 is YYNGEE. V gave up 3 bases and J gave up 2 bases, with 12 bases separating them. This CDR3 comprises 14 residues. CDR3 sequence (DNA): TGTGCCAGCAGCGAGGGACTCGCTACCTACGAGCAGTACTTC. Amino acid sequence: CASSEGLATYEQYF.

The CDR3 nucleotides read TGCGCCAGCAGCTTGGGGGACCTAAGCTCCTACAATGAGCAGTTCTTC. This codes for CASSLGDLSSYNEQFF. This chain joins TRBV5-1 and TRBJ2-1; the D call may be TRBD1 or TRBD2 (5 bases each). The germline gives CDR1 SGHRS, CDR2 YFSETQ. V was trimmed by 0 bases and J by 0 bases, leaving 10 bases between them. This CDR3 spans 16 amino acids.

Only one count was recorded for this clonotype. The chain employs TRBV12-5 and TRBJ2-3; the D is unclear. Germline V lookup: CDR1 LGHNT, CDR2 FRNRAP. The CDR3 length is 13 residues. Deletions cut 2 bases from V and 3 bases from J, with 6 bases between. Here the CDR3 reads CASGLTATDTQYF. In DNA form, the CDR3 reads TGTGCTAGTGGTTTGACAGCTACAGATACGCAGTATTTT.

This chain connects TRBV27 to TRBJ2-6; the D call may be TRBD1 or TRBD2 (5 bases each). Germline V gene lookup returns CDR1 MNHEY and CDR2 SMNVEV (reference sequence). The CDR3 runs 18 residues. V lost 8 bases and J lost 0, with 20 bases in between. The CDR3 is CASRWVGERHSGANVLTF. The CDR3 DNA sequence: TGTGCCAGCCGATGGGTGGGGGAGCGACACTCTGGGGCCAACGTCCTGACTTTC.

The CDR3 reads CASSLNPGNTEAFF. The CDR3 DNA reads TGCGCCAGCAGCTTGAATCCGGGAAACACTGAAGCTTTCTTT. The chain is built from TRBV5-1 and TRBJ1-1; no definite D call. The CDR3 length is 14 residues. Trimming left V 1 base short and J 2 bases short, with 9 bases between. CDR1 and CDR2 from the germline V gene are SGHRS and YFSETQ.

The rearrangement joins TRBV29-1 to TRBJ2-1; 7 bases line up with TRBD2. Trimming removed 6 bases from V and 7 bases from J; junction bases left unmatched: 9. CDR1 SQVTM and CDR2 ANQGSEA come from the germline V gene. This CDR3 comprises 13 residues. The CDR3 here is CSVQLANINEQFF. In DNA form, the CDR3 reads TGCAGCGTCCAACTAGCGAATATTAATGAGCAGTTCTTC.

The chain carries TRBV12-3 or TRBV12-4 and TRBJ1-1, with D possibly matching TRBD1 (6 bases). This CDR3 has 15 residues. Between the trimmed V and J ends, which lost 4 bases and 0 bases, there was a span of 12 bases. The CDR3 DNA follows: TGTGCCAGCAGTTACTTTCAGGGGCTGAACACTGAAGCTTTCTTT. Amino acids: CASSYFQGLNTEAFF.

This clonotype came up once. The J gene is TRBJ2-1, the V gene TRBV6-5, with a weak D call TRBD2 (7 bases). CDR1 is MNHEY, CDR2 SVGAGI, per germline. The CDR3 is 13 amino acids. V lost 1 base and J 8 bases, leaving 9 bases between the germline ends. CDR3 DNA: TGTGCCAGCAGTTACTTAGGGGGGGATGAGCAGTTCTTC. It yields the protein CASSYLGGDEQFF.

The chain links TRBV29-1 to TRBJ1-1, with D possibly matching TRBD1 (5 bases). The CDR3 is 10 residues long. Germline V CDR1 and CDR2: SQVTM, ANQGSEA. In DNA form, the CDR3 reads TGCACTATAACCTGGGACCGGGCTTTCTTT. This translates into CTITWDRAFF.